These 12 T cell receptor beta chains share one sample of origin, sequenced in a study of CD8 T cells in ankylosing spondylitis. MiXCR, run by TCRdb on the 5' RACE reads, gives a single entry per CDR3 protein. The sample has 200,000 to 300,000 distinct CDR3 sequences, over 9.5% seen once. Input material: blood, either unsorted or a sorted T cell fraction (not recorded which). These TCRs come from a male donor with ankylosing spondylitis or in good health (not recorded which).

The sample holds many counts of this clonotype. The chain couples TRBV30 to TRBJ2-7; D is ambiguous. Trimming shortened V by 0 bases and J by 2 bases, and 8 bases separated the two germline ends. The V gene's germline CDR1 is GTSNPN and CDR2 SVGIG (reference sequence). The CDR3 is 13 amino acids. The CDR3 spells CAWSVGGPYEQYF. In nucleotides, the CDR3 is TGTGCCTGGAGTGTAGGTGGCCCCTACGAGCAGTACTTC.

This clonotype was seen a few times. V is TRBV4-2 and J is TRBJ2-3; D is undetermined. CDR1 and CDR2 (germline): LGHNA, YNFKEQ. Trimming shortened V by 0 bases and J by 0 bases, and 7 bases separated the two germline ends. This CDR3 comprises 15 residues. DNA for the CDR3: TGTGCCAGCAGCCAAGACTACTCTAGCACAGATACGCAGTATTTT. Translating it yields CASSQDYSSTDTQYF.

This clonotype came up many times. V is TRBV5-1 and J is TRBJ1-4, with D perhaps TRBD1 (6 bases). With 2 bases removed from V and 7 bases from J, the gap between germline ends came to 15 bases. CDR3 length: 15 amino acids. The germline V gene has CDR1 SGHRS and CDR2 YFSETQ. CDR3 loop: CASSFTGSSSEKLFF. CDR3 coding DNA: TGCGCCAGCAGCTTTACAGGGTCCTCGAGTGAAAAACTGTTTTTT.

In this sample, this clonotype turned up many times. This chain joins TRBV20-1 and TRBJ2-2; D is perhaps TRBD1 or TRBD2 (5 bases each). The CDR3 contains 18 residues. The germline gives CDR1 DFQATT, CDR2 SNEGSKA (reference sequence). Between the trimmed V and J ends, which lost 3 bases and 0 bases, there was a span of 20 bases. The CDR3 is CSARGNSGTSANTGELFF. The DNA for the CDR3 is TGCAGTGCTAGGGGTAACTCCGGGACCTCTGCGAACACCGGGGAGCTGTTTTTT.

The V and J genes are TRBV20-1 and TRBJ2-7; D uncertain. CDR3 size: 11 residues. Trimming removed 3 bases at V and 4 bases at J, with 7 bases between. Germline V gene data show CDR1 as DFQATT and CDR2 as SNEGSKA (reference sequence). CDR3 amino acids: CSARGQYEQYF. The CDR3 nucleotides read TGCAGTGCTAGGGGTCAGTACGAGCAGTACTTC.

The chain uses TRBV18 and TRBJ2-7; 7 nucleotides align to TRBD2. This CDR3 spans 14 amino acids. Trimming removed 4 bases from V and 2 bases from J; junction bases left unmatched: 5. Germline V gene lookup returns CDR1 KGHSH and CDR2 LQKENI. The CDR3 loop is CASSHGTTAYEQYF. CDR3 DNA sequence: TGTGCCAGCTCACACGGGACTACGGCCTACGAGCAGTACTTC.

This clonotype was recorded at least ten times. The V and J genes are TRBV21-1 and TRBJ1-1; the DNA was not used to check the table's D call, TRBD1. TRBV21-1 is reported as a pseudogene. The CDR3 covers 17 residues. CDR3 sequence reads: CASSRQGRVTLNTEAFF. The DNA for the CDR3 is TGTGCCAGCAGCAGACAGGGACGTGTAACCCTGAACACTGAAGCTTTCTTT.

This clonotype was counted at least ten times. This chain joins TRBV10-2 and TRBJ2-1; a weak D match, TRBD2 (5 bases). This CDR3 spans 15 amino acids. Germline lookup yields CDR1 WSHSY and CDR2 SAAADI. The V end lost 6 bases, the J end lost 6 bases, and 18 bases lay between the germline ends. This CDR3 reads CASRRASNRLNEQFF. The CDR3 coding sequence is TGCGCCAGCAGGAGGGCTAGTAATCGGCTCAATGAGCAGTTCTTC.

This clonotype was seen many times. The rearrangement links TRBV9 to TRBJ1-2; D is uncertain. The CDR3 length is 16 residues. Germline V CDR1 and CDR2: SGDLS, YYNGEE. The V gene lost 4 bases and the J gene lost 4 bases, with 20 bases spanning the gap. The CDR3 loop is CASSPTDQPRPYGYTF. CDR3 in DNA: TGTGCCAGCAGCCCTACGGACCAACCAAGGCCCTATGGCTACACCTTC. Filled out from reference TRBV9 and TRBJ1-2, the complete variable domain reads DSGVTQTPKHLITATGQRVTLRCSPRSGDLSVYWYQQSLDQGLQFLIQYYNGEERAKGNILERFSAQQFPDLHSELNLSSLELGDSALYFCASSPTDQPRPYGYTFGSGTRLTVV.

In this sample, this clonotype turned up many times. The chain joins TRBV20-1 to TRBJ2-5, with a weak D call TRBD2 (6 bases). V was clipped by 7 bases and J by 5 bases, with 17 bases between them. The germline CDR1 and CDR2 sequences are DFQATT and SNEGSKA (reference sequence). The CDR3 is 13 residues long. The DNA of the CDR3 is TGCAGTGGCGTACGGACTAATGCGGAGACCCAGTACTTC. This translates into CSGVRTNAETQYF.

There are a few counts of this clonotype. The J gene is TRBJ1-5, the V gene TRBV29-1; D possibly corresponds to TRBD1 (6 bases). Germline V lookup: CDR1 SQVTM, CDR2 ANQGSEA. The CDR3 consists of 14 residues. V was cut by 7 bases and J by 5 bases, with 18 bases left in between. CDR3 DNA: TGCAGCGCTGGGGGGGGGGCGAGCGATCAGCCCCAGCATTTT. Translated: CSAGGGASDQPQHF.

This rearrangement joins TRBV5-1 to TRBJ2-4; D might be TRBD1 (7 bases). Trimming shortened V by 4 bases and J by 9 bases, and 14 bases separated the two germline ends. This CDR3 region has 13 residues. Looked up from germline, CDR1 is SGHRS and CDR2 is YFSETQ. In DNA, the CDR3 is TGCGCCAGCAGCATGGACAGGAGGGGCATTCAGTACTTC. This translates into CASSMDRRGIQYF. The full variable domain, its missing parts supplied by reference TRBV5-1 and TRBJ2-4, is KAGVTQTPRYLIKTRGQQVTLSCSPISGHRSVSWYQQTPGQGLQFLFEYFSETQRNKGNFPGRFSGRQFSNSRSEMNVSTLELGDSALYLCASSMDRRGIQYFGAGTRLSVL.